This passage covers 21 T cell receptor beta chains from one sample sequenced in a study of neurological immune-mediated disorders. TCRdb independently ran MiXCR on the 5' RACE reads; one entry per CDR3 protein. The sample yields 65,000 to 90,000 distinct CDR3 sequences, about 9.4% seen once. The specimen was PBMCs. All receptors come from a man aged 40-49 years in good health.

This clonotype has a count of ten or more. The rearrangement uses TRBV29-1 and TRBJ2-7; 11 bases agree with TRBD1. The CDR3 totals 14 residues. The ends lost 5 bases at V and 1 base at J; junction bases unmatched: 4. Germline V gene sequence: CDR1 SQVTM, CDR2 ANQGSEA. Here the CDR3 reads CSVKGTGGSYEQYF. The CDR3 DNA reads TGCAGCGTTAAAGGGACAGGGGGGTCCTACGAGCAGTACTTC.

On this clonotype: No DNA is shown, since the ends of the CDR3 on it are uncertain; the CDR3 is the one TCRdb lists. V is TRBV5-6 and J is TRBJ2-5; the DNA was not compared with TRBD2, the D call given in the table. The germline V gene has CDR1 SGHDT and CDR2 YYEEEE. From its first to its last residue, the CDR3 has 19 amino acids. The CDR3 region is CASSFYICSATGIQETQYF.

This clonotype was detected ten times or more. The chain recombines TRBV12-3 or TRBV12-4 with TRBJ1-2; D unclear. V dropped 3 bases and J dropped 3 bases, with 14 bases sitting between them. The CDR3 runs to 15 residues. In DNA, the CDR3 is TGTGCCAGCAGTTTCGGCCTAACGGAAGACTATGGCTACACCTTC. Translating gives CASSFGLTEDYGYTF.

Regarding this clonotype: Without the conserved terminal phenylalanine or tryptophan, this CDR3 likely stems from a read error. The CDR3 sequence: CASSFAGGTTAEAFL. The CDR3 DNA reads TGTGCCAGCAGCTTCGCCGGCGGCACGACGGCTGAAGCTTTCTTG. The chain recombines TRBV7-8 with TRBJ1-1; D gene unclear. This CDR3 contains 15 residues. Germline assignment: CDR1 SGHVS and CDR2 FQNEAQ. V was cut by 3 bases and J by 6 bases, with 17 bases left in between.

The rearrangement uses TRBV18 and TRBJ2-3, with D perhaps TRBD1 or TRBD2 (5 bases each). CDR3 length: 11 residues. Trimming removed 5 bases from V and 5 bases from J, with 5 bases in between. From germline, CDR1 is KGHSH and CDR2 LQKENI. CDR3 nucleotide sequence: TGTGCCAGCTCAGGGGGAGATACGCAGTATTTT. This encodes CASSGGDTQYF.

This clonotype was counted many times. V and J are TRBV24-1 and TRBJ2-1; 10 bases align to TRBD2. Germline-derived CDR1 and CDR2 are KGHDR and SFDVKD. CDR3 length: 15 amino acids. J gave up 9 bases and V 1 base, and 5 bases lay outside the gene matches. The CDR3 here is CATSDLAGGTGEQFF. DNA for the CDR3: TGTGCCACCAGTGATTTAGCGGGAGGGACGGGTGAGCAGTTCTTC.

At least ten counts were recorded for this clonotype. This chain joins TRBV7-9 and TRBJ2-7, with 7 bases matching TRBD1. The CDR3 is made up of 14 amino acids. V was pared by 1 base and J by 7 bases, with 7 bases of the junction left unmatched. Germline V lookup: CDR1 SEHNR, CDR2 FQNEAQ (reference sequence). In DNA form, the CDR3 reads TGTGCCAGCAGCTTAGAGCATAGGGGGCAGGAGCAGTACTTC. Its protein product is CASSLEHRGQEQYF.

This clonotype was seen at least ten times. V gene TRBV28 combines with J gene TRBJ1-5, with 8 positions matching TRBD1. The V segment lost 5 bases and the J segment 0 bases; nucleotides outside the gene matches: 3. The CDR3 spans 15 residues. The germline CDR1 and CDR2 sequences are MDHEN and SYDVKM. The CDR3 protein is CASSLTGDSNQPQHF. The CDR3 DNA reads TGTGCCAGCAGTCTGACAGGGGATAGCAATCAGCCCCAGCATTTT.

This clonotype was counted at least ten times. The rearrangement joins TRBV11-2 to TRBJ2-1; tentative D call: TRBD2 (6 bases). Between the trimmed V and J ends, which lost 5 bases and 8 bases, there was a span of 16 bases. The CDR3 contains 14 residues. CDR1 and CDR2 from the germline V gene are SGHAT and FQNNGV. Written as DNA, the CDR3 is TGTGCCAGCAGCCCCCTAGGCGGGACCCATGAGCAGTTCTTC. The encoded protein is CASSPLGGTHEQFF. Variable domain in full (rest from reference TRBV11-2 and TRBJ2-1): EAGVAQSPRYKIIEKRQSVAFWCNPISGHATLYWYQQILGQGPKLLIQFQNNGVVDDSQLPKDRFSAERLKGVDSTLKIQPAKLEDSAVYLCASSPLGGTHEQFFGPGTRLTVL.

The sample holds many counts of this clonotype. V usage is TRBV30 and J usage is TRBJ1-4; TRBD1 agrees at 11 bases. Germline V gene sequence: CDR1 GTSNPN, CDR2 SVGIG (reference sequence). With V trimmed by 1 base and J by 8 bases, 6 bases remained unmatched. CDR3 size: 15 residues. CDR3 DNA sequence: TGTGCCTGGAGTGGAACCGGGACAGGGGGAGAAAAACTGTTTTTT. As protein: CAWSGTGTGGEKLFF.

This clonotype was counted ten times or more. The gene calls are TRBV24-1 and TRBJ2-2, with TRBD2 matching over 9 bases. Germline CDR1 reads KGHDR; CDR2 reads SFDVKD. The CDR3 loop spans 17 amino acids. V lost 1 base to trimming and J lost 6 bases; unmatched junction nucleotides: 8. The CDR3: CATSDFGSGRGAGELFF. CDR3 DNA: TGTGCCACCAGTGATTTCGGTAGCGGGAGAGGGGCCGGGGAGCTGTTTTTT.

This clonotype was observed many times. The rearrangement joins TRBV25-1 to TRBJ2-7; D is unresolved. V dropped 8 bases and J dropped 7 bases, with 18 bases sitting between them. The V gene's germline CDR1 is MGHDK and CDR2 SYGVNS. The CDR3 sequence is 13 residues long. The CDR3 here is CASCPLGRAEQYF. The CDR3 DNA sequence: TGTGCCAGCTGTCCTTTAGGGCGCGCGGAGCAGTACTTC.

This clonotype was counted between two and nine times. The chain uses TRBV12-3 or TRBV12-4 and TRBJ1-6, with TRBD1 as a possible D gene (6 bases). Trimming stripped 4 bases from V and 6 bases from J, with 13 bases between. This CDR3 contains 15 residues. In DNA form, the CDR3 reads TGTGCCAGCAGTTATATGGGGGCAGGTAATTCACCCCTCCACTTT. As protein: CASSYMGAGNSPLHF.

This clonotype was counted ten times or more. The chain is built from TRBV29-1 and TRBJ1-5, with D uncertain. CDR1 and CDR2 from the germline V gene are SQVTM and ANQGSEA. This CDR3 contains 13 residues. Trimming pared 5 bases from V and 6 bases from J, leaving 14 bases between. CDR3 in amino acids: CSVSRDEAQPQHF. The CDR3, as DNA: TGCAGCGTTTCGAGGGATGAGGCTCAGCCCCAGCATTTT.

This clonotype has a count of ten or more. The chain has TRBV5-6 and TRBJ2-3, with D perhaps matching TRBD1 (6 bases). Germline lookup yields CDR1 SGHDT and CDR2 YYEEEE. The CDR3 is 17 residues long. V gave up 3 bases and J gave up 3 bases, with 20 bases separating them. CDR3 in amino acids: CASSSLGTRSGTDTQYF. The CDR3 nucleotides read TGTGCCAGCAGCTCCCTCGGGACACGAAGTGGAACAGATACGCAGTATTTT.

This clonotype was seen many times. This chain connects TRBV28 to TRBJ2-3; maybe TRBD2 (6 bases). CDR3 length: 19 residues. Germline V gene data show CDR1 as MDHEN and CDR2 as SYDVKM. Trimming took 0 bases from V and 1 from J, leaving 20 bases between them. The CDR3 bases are TGTGCCAGCAGTTTATGGTACAAATGGAAGCCGGGGGGCACAGATACGCAGTATTTT. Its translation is CASSLWYKWKPGGTDTQYF.

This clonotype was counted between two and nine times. The CDR3 DNA reads TGTGCCAGCAGTGATCAGGGGCGATATGGCTACACCTTC. Protein product: CASSDQGRYGYTF. This chain joins TRBV2 and TRBJ1-2; perhaps TRBD1 as D (6 bases). CDR3 length equals 13 residues. From germline, CDR1 is SNHLY and CDR2 FYNNEI. V was trimmed by 3 bases and J by 5 bases, leaving 10 bases between them.

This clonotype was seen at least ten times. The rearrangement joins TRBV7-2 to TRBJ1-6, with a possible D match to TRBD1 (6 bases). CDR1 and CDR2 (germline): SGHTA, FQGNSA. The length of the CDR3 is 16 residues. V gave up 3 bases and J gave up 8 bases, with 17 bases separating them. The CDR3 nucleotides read TGTGCCAGCAGCTTTGGGGGAGGGGGGTCGGATTCACCCCTCCACTTT. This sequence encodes CASSFGGGGSDSPLHF.

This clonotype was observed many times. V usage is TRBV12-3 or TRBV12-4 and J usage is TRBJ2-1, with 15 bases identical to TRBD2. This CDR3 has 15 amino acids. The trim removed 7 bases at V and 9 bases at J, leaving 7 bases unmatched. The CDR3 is CASTPRGLAGGEQFF. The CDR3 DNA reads TGTGCCAGCACCCCTCGGGGACTAGCGGGAGGTGAGCAGTTCTTC.

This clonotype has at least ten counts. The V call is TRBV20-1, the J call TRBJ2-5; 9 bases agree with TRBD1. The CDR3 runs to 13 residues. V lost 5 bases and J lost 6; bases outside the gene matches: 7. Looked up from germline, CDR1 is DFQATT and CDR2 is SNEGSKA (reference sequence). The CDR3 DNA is TGCAGTGCTCCGGACAGGGGCGGCAAGACCCAGTACTTC. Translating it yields CSAPDRGGKTQYF.

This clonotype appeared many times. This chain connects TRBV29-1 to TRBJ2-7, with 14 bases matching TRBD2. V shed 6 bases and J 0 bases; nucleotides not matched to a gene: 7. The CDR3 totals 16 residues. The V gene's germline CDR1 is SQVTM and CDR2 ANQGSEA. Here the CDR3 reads CSVAGLAGGVSYEQYF. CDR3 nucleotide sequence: TGCAGCGTCGCCGGACTAGCGGGAGGAGTCTCCTACGAGCAGTACTTC.